A single sample is the source of the 28 T cell receptor beta chains below, sequenced in a study of blood T cell repertoires in COVID-19. TCRdb keeps only in-frame clones here, not all; method: immunoSEQ multiplex PCR. The sample has tens of thousands of clones, 75% to 90% seen once. Material for sequencing was peripheral blood. The receptors stem from a man between 50 and 59 years old with active or convalescent COVID-19.

The genes are TRBV28 and TRBJ2-5; TRBD1 agrees at 8 bases. The CDR3 contains 15 residues. Germline loops: CDR1 MDHEN, CDR2 SYDVKM. V was clipped by 1 base and J by 4 bases; unmatched bases: 5. CDR3 sequence reads: CASSLLAGGRETQYF. CDR3 sequence (DNA): TGTGCCAGCAGTTTATTAGCAGGGGGCAGAGAGACCCAGTACTTC.

The V call is TRBV11-3, the J call TRBJ2-1; 7 nucleotides match TRBD2. Trimming removed 5 bases from V and 0 bases from J; junction bases left unmatched: 10. The CDR3 length is 17 residues. Germline V gene data show CDR1 as SGHNT and CDR2 as YENEEA. CDR3 loop: CASSRASGLSSYNEQFF. CDR3 nucleotide sequence: TGTGCCAGCAGCCGGGCTAGCGGCCTAAGCTCCTACAATGAGCAGTTCTTC. Complete variable domain (other parts from reference TRBV11-3 and TRBJ2-1): EAGVVQSPRYKIIEKKQPVAFWCNPISGHNTLYWYLQNLGQGPELLIRYENEEAVDDSQLPKDRFSAERLKGVDSTLKIQPAELGDSAVYLCASSRASGLSSYNEQFFGPGTRLTVL.

The rearrangement uses TRBV4-1 and TRBJ2-7; D possibly corresponds to TRBD2 (6 bases). CDR3 length equals 18 residues. The germline CDR1 and CDR2 sequences are MGHRA and YSYEKL. Trimming pared 4 bases from V and 3 bases from J, leaving 25 bases between. CDR3 residues: CASSRTEGRDSYHYEQYF. The CDR3 DNA follows: TGCGCCAGCAGCCGAACAGAAGGCCGGGACTCATATCACTACGAGCAGTACTTC.

This chain links TRBV5-5 with TRBJ1-2; maybe TRBD1 (5 bases). Trimming left V 6 bases short and J 6 bases short, with 9 bases between. This CDR3 has 11 residues. Germline V gene sequence: CDR1 SGHKS, CDR2 YYEKEE (reference sequence). As DNA, the CDR3 is TGTGCCAGCACGGAGGGGAATGGCTACACCTTC. Its protein product is CASTEGNGYTF.

The chain couples TRBV9 to TRBJ2-3; possibly TRBD2 for D (6 bases). CDR3 size: 14 residues. The V end lost 0 bases, the J end lost 7 bases, and 12 bases lay between the germline ends. The germline CDR1 and CDR2 sequences are SGDLS and YYNGEE. The CDR3: CASSVDGSRNTQYF. CDR3 DNA sequence: TGTGCCAGCAGCGTAGACGGGAGTCGGAATACGCAGTATTTT.

The J gene is TRBJ2-2, the V gene TRBV7-2; tentative D call: TRBD1 (6 bases). The germline V gene encodes CDR1 SGHTA and CDR2 FQGNSA. The length of the CDR3 is 15 residues. V dropped 8 bases and J dropped 6 bases, with 19 bases sitting between them. CDR3 bases: TGTGCCAGCGGTCCTCAGGGGAACGGGCCCGGGGAGCTGTTTTTT. It specifies CASGPQGNGPGELFF.

The chain is built from TRBV10-1 and TRBJ2-1, with 11 nucleotides matching TRBD2. The CDR3 consists of 15 residues. V lost 4 bases, J lost 3 bases, and 2 bases stayed unmatched. Germline loops: CDR1 WNHNN, CDR2 SYGVQD (reference sequence). CDR3 protein: CASSAGTSGYNEQFF. CDR3 DNA: TGCGCCAGCAGTGCCGGGACTAGCGGCTACAATGAGCAGTTCTTC.

In its sample, this clone was seen a few times. This chain joins TRBV11-2 and TRBJ1-6, with 9 nucleotides matching TRBD1. Germline CDR1 SGHAT, CDR2 FQNNGV. After removal of 2 bases from V and 9 bases from J, the junction contained 5 bases not matched to a gene. This CDR3 region has 15 residues. Here the CDR3 DNA reads TGTGCCAGCAGCTTACGGACAGGGGAGAGTTCACCCCTCCACTTT. Translation gives CASSLRTGESSPLHF.

The rearrangement links TRBV12-3 or TRBV12-4 to TRBJ1-2, with 10 bases that match TRBD1. This CDR3 is 13 amino acids long. V trimming: 8 bases; J trimming: 6 bases; junction bases outside the gene matches: 6. CDR3 amino acids: CASGTGAIHGYTF. Here the CDR3 DNA reads TGTGCCAGCGGGACAGGGGCAATCCATGGCTACACCTTC.

The chain recombines TRBV6-5 with TRBJ2-7; 10 bases fit TRBD1. V shed 6 bases and J 5 bases; nucleotides not matched to a gene: 4. Germline V gives CDR1 MNHEY, CDR2 SVGAGI. The CDR3 contains 13 residues. The CDR3 bases are TGTGCCAGCAGCCGGGACAGGGGAAACGAGCAGTACTTC. The encoded protein is CASSRDRGNEQYF.

The rearrangement joins TRBV7-2 to TRBJ1-1, with a tentative D call TRBD1 (6 bases). Germline V gene data show CDR1 as SGHTA and CDR2 as FQGNSA. V was cut by 2 bases and J by 5 bases, with 18 bases left in between. The CDR3 loop spans 16 amino acids. CDR3 coding DNA: TGTGCCAGCAGCTTACGAAGGGGGGGCTTTAGGACTGAAGCTTTCTTT. Protein sequence: CASSLRRGGFRTEAFF.

This chain joins TRBV5-8 and TRBJ1-2; possibly TRBD1 for D (6 bases). V was trimmed by 4 bases and J by 4 bases, leaving 14 bases between them. The CDR3 runs to 14 residues. Germline V gives CDR1 SGHTS, CDR2 YDEGEE. CDR3 sequence (DNA): TGTGCCAGCAGCCCCGGCGAGGGGGTCTATGGCTACACCTTC. It encodes CASSPGEGVYGYTF.

The chain carries TRBV6-2 or TRBV6-3 and TRBJ1-5; D not certain. The CDR3 has 18 residues. V lost 6 bases and J lost 2, with 23 bases in between. Per the germline V gene, CDR1 is MNHEY and CDR2 is SVGEGT. The CDR3 loop reads CASSRTGNRYMGNQPQHF. The CDR3 DNA reads TGTGCCAGCAGCCGGACGGGAAACCGGTATATGGGCAATCAGCCCCAGCATTTT.

This chain links TRBV3-1 (or the pseudogene TRBV3-2) with TRBJ2-3; the match to TRBD2 covers 9 bases. The germline V gene encodes CDR1 LGHDT and CDR2 YNNKEL (reference sequence). The CDR3 consists of 18 residues. V trimming: 4 bases; J trimming: 2 bases; junction bases outside the gene matches: 13. The CDR3 nucleotides are TGTGCCAGCAGCCTAAGGTCGACTAGCGGAGGCCCCACAGATACGCAGTATTTT. Protein product: CASSLRSTSGGPTDTQYF.

The J gene is TRBJ2-3, the V gene TRBV5-1; 8 bases align to TRBD1. Trimming cost V 3 bases and J 0 bases; bases outside gene matches: 6. Germline CDR1 is SGHRS and CDR2 is YFSETQ. This CDR3 has 16 residues. CDR3 region: CASSSLGQGSTDTQYF. The CDR3 coding sequence is TGCGCCAGCAGCTCCTTAGGACAGGGAAGCACAGATACGCAGTATTTT.

The gene calls are TRBV4-3 and TRBJ1-6, with D uncertain. Per germline, CDR1 LGHNA and CDR2 YSLEER. CDR3 size: 14 residues. V was trimmed by 0 bases and J by 6 bases, leaving 6 bases between them. DNA of the CDR3: TGCGCCAGCAGCCAAGAAAAGAGTAATTCACCCCTCCACTTT. Protein sequence: CASSQEKSNSPLHF.

In this sample, this clone turned up a few times. The V call is TRBV28, the J call TRBJ1-4; unclear D gene. This CDR3 has 12 residues. CDR1 and CDR2 (germline): MDHEN, SYDVKM. Trimming removed 5 bases at V and 8 bases at J, with 9 bases between. CDR3 region: CASSEPNEKLFF. As DNA, the CDR3 is TGTGCCAGCAGTGAGCCGAACGAAAAACTGTTTTTT. Filled out from reference TRBV28 and TRBJ1-4, the complete variable domain reads DVKVTQSSRYLVKRTGEKVFLECVQDMDHENMFWYRQDPGLGLRLIYFSYDVKMKEKGDIPEGYSVSREKKERFSLILESASTNQTSMYLCASSEPNEKLFFGSGTQLSVL.

The rearrangement links TRBV24-1 to TRBJ2-3, with D perhaps TRBD1 (5 bases). V gave up 0 bases and J gave up 0 bases, with 9 bases separating them. CDR1 and CDR2 from the germline V gene are KGHDR and SFDVKD. The CDR3 is made up of 16 amino acids. The CDR3 region is CATSDLQGTSTDTQYF. DNA for the CDR3: TGTGCCACCAGTGATTTGCAGGGAACTAGCACAGATACGCAGTATTTT.

The chain joins TRBV5-1 to TRBJ2-1, with 11 bases matching TRBD2. The length of the CDR3 is 14 residues. With 6 bases clipped from V and 7 bases from J, the junction kept 6 bases outside the gene matches. Germline-derived CDR1 and CDR2 are SGHRS and YFSETQ. The DNA of the CDR3 is TGCGCCAGCACCCTAGCGGGGGGTATAAATGAGCAGTTCTTC. Its protein is CASTLAGGINEQFF.

This clone occurred a few times. DNA of the CDR3: TGCGCCAGCAGCCGAGAAGCTAGCACAGATACGCAGTATTTT. Encoded protein: CASSREASTDTQYF. The rearrangement links TRBV4-3 to TRBJ2-3; D gene ambiguous. This CDR3 is 14 amino acids long. Germline V CDR1 and CDR2: LGHNA, YSLEER. The ends were cut back, 4 bases at V and 0 bases at J, with 8 bases in the middle.

The chain has TRBV3-1 (or the pseudogene TRBV3-2) and TRBJ1-2; D is unresolved. CDR1 and CDR2 (germline): LGHDT, YNNKEL (reference sequence). The CDR3 totals 14 residues. V lost 0 bases and J lost 7, with 12 bases in between. The CDR3 DNA is TGTGCCAGCAGCCAAGAGGGAAGGGAGGGTGGCTACACCTTC. It translates to CASSQEGREGGYTF.

The chain couples TRBV11-3 to TRBJ2-1; D not resolved. Per germline, CDR1 SGHNT and CDR2 YENEEA. This CDR3 is 14 amino acids long. V was pared by 1 base and J by 6 bases, with 10 bases between. The DNA of the CDR3 is TGTGCCAGCAGCTTAGGAGGTCAGCTCAATGAGCAGTTCTTC. As protein: CASSLGGQLNEQFF.

A few counts support this clone. J is TRBJ2-1 and V is TRBV28; 10 nucleotides line up with TRBD2. V was clipped by 4 bases and J by 0 bases; unmatched bases: 21. Germline CDR1 reads MDHEN; CDR2 reads SYDVKM. The CDR3 consists of 22 residues. The CDR3 bases are TGTGCCAGCAGTTCTCTCGAGAAGCGGCTAGCGGGAGAGTTGAGCTCCTACAATGAGCAGTTCTTC. As protein: CASSSLEKRLAGELSSYNEQFF.

This chain uses TRBV2 with TRBJ2-5; D uncertain. V was trimmed by 7 bases and J by 2 bases, leaving 11 bases between them. This CDR3 contains 13 residues. Germline V gene sequence: CDR1 SNHLY, CDR2 FYNNEI. CDR3 sequence reads: CASTFGDQETQYF. In nucleotides, the CDR3 is TGTGCCAGCACTTTCGGAGATCAAGAGACCCAGTACTTC.

This clone was observed a single time. This sequence joins TRBV19 and TRBJ1-5, with D perhaps TRBD1 (5 bases). Germline V gives CDR1 LNHDA, CDR2 SQIVND (reference sequence). The germline V and J ends were trimmed by 9 bases and 0 bases, with 9 bases remaining between them. This CDR3 has 13 residues. The CDR3 region has the DNA TGTGCCAGCGACAGTGATAGCAATCAGCCCCAGCATTTT. Translating gives CASDSDSNQPQHF.

The chain combines TRBV2 with TRBJ1-5; no clear D gene. Germline-derived CDR1 and CDR2 are SNHLY and FYNNEI. CDR3 length: 15 amino acids. Trimming took off 4 bases at V and 0 bases at J, with 10 bases between the two ends. CDR3 DNA: TGTGCCAGCAGTGGGCTAGTGGGTAGCAATCAGCCCCAGCATTTT. Translation gives CASSGLVGSNQPQHF.

J is TRBJ2-2 and V is TRBV5-4; 14 bases agree with TRBD2. J gave up 6 bases and V 4 bases, and 8 bases lay outside the gene matches. Germline CDR1 reads SGHNT; CDR2 reads YYREEE (reference sequence). The CDR3 totals 17 residues. The CDR3 bases are TGTGCCAGCAGCCGGGGACTAGCGGGAGTCGCCTCCGGGGAGCTGTTTTTT. It codes for CASSRGLAGVASGELFF.

With regard to this clone: The DNA is left out, because the CDR3 cannot be placed on it with certainty; the CDR3 is given as TCRdb lists it. The chain carries TRBV5-1 and TRBJ1-3; the D call TRBD1 from the table was never checked on the DNA. With termini counted, the CDR3 has 14 amino acids. Germline assignment: CDR1 SGHRS and CDR2 YFSETQ. The CDR3: CASSVGQGIRVPDF.